This T cell receptor (beta chain) was sequenced during a study of sequential checkpoint blockade in melanoma. Study at large: Arm A got nivolumab then ipilimumab; arm B the reverse, 1:1. Each arm's sequence ended with maintenance nivolumab.

This table comes from immunoSEQ multiplex PCR, and its TCRdb copy is limited to in-frame clones, with some not included. The sample has under 14,000 clones, roughly 52% seen once. This CDR3 is built from 15 residues. V shed 2 bases, J shed 6 bases, and the junction held 8 bases outside the gene matches. CDR1 and CDR2 (germline): SGHTA, FQGTGA. Stated treatment: randomized to nivolumab then ipilimumab (arm A) or the reverse (arm B). Live CD3+CD8+ CD19− CD56− cells were sorted from PBMCs. In its sample, this clone was seen a few times. The origin of this receptor is a human donor with melanoma. J is TRBJ2-7 and V is TRBV7-3; 9 positions match TRBD2. The sequenced sample was CD8+ T cells sorted from blood (inferred from file names), obtained from a patient given nivolumab and ipilimumab in sequence. Here the CDR3 reads CASSLGGSGRGEQYF. CDR3 nucleotide sequence: TGTGCCAGCAGCTTAGGTGGTAGCGGGAGAGGCGAGCAGTACTTC.